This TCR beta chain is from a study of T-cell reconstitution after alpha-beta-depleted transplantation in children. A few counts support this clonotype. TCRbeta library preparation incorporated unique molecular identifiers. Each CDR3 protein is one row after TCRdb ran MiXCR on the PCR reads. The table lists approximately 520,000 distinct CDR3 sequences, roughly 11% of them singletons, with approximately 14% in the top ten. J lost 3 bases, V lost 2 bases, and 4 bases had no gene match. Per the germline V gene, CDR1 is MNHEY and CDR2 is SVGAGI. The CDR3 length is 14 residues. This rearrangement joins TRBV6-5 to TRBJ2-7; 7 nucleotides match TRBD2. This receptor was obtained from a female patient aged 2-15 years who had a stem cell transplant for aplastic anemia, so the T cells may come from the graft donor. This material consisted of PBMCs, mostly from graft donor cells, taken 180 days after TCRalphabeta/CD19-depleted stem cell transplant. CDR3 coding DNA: TGTGCCAGCAGTTACGACGCGGGGGTCTACGAGCAGTACTTC. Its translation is CASSYDAGVYEQYF.